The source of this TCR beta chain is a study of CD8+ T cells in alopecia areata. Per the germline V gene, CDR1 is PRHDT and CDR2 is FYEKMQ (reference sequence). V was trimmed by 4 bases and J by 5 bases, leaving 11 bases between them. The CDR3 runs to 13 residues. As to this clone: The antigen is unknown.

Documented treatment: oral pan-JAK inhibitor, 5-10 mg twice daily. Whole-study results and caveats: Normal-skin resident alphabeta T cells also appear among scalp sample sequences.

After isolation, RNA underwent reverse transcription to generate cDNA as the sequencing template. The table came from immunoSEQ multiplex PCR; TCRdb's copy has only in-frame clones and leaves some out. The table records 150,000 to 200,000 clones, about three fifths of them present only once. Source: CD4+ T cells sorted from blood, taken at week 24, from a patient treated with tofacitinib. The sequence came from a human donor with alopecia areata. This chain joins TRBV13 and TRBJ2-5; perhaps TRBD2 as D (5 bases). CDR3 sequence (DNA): TGTGCCAGCAGCTCATACGGCGGGGAGACCCAGTACTTC. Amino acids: CASSSYGGETQYF.